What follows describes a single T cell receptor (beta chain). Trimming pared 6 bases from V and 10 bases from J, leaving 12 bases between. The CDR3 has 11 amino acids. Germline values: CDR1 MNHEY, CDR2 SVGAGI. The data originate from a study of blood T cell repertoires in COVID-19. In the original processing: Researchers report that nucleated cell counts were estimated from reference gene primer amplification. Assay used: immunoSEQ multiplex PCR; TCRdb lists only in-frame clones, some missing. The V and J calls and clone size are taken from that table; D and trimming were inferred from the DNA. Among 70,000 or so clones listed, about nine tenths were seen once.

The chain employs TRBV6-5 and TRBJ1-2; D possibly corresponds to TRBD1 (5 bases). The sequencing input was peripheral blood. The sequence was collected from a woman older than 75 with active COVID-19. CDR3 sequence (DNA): TGTGCCAGCAGCCATGACAGAGTCTACACCTTC. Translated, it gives CASSHDRVYTF.